A single sample is the source of the 8 T cell receptor beta chains below, sequenced in a study of blood T cell repertoires in COVID-19. Generated by immunoSEQ multiplex PCR, the TCRdb table keeps only in-frame clones and is missing some. The sample gives about 180,000 clones, around 82% of which show up once; around an eighth is in the top ten. Sequenced input: peripheral blood. These receptors originate from a man between 18 and 29 years old with active or convalescent COVID-19.

The CDR3 here is CASSSRLAGGTDTQYF. The CDR3 region has the DNA TGTGCCAGCAGCTCCCGACTAGCGGGGGGTACAGATACGCAGTATTTT. This chain links TRBV7-6 with TRBJ2-3; TRBD2 aligns across 13 bases. CDR3 length: 16 amino acids. Germline V gene sequence: CDR1 SGHVS, CDR2 FNYEAQ. J gave up 3 bases and V 4 bases, and 4 bases lay outside the gene matches.

This sequence joins TRBV7-6 and TRBJ2-3, with TRBD2 as a possible D gene (5 bases). Looked up from germline, CDR1 is SGHVS and CDR2 is FNYEAQ. The CDR3 length is 15 residues. V was cut by 1 base and J by 1 base, with 9 bases left in between. The DNA for the CDR3 is TGTGCCAGCAGCTTAGTAGGAGGCGGCACAGATACGCAGTATTTT. This encodes CASSLVGGGTDTQYF.

The gene calls are TRBV5-6 and TRBJ2-1; TRBD2 is a possible D gene (6 bases). The CDR3 contains 16 residues. The V gene's germline CDR1 is SGHDT and CDR2 YYEEEE. Trimming took 2 bases from V and 3 from J, leaving 15 bases between them. CDR3 sequence: CASSLRSGNYYNEQFF. The CDR3 DNA follows: TGTGCCAGCAGCTTACGTAGCGGAAACTACTACAATGAGCAGTTCTTC.

This chain links TRBV6-2 or TRBV6-3 with TRBJ1-1, with TRBD1 as a possible D gene (5 bases). The CDR3 has 12 residues. Germline V CDR1 and CDR2: MNHEY, SVGEGT. V shed 5 bases and J shed 8 bases, with 12 bases lying between them. The CDR3 region has the DNA TGTGCCAGCAGTACAAGGGGAACCGAAGCTTTCTTT. Its translation: CASSTRGTEAFF.

V is TRBV13 and J is TRBJ2-3; weak D call: TRBD2 (6 bases). Germline V gene lookup returns CDR1 PRHDT and CDR2 FYEKMQ (reference sequence). The V and J ends lost 1 base and 0 bases respectively, with 14 bases between them. CDR3 length: 17 residues. The CDR3 sequence is CASSLASLAASTDTQYF. CDR3 DNA: TGTGCCAGCAGCTTAGCGAGTTTAGCGGCGAGCACAGATACGCAGTATTTT.

J is TRBJ2-3 and V is TRBV15; the D is unclear. With 8 bases removed from V and 4 bases from J, the gap between germline ends came to 16 bases. This CDR3 comprises 14 residues. Germline CDR1 LNHNV, CDR2 YYDKDF (reference sequence). The CDR3 nucleotides are TGTGCCACCCGTGGGTTCCCAAGCGCAGATACGCAGTATTTT. This translates into CATRGFPSADTQYF.

The chain carries TRBV6-5 and TRBJ2-7; TRBD2 aligns across 12 bases. J was trimmed by 4 bases and V by 9 bases; bases with no gene match: 10. This CDR3 has 15 residues. The germline V gene encodes CDR1 MNHEY and CDR2 SVGAGI. The CDR3 protein is CASFLTSGREYEQYF. The CDR3, as DNA: TGTGCCAGTTTCCTGACTAGCGGGAGAGAATACGAGCAGTACTTC.

V is TRBV7-9 and J is TRBJ2-1; D call uncertain. Trimming took 4 bases from V and 10 from J, leaving 8 bases between them. The germline V gene has CDR1 SEHNR and CDR2 FQNEAQ (reference sequence). CDR3 length equals 11 residues. CDR3 residues: CASSSVPEQFF. The CDR3 coding sequence is TGTGCCAGCAGCTCCGTTCCGGAGCAGTTCTTC. Full variable domain (outside the CDR3, taken from reference TRBV7-9 and TRBJ2-1): DTGVSQNPRHKITKRGQNVTFRCDPISEHNRLYWYRQTLGQGPEFLTYFQNEAQLEKSRLLSDRFSAERPKGSFSTLEIQRTEQGDSAMYLCASSSVPEQFFGPGTRLTVL.